This TCR beta chain was obtained from a study of T cells in Graves' hyperthyroidism and ophthalmopathy. This clonotype was observed at least ten times. The ends lost 4 bases at V and 0 bases at J; junction bases unmatched: 3. CDR1 and CDR2 from the germline V gene are SNHLY and FYNNEI. The CDR3 spans 15 residues. RNA transcripts provided the source from which TCR beta CDR3 regions were amplified. The TCR CDR3 first-round RT-PCR relied on the HTBI primer set. TCRdb reanalysed the multiplex PCR reads using MiXCR and keeps one entry per CDR3 protein. In the table there are hundreds of thousands of distinct CDR3 sequences, roughly 15% of which are singletons.

The V gene is TRBV2, the J gene TRBJ1-3; 7 bases align to TRBD1. Sequenced material: blood. The clonotype originates from a woman between 45 and 65 years old with Graves' ophthalmopathy. CDR3 DNA: TGTGCCAGCAGTGCCGACAGGGTCTCTGGAAACACCATATATTTT. Translation: CASSADRVSGNTIYF.